This TCR beta chain was recorded in a study of blood T cells in healthy people across ages. Study observations and caveats: Diversity was higher, and naive CD4+ cells more numerous, in long-lived donors than in aged donors. Naive T cell percentage and TCR beta diversity correlated strongly. The fall in TCR beta diversity per million T cells was roughly linear with age.

Concerning this clonotype itself: Its target is unknown.

The authors isolated at least 7 million PBMCs per sample. The CDR3 has 14 amino acids. CDR1 and CDR2 from the germline V gene are SEHNR and FQNEAQ (reference sequence). V lost 5 bases to trimming and J lost 5 bases, with 14 bases between them. Through a sample-barcoded 5' primer and a J-beta primer mix, a second PCR was run for roughly 6 to 11 cycles. TCRdb re-called the 5' RACE reads with MiXCR, one entry per CDR3 protein. The repertoire holds about 1.6 million distinct CDR3 sequences, with roughly a third as singletons. V gene TRBV7-9 combines with J gene TRBJ2-3; D possibly uses TRBD1 or TRBD2 (6 bases each). The receptor's source is a woman in her 30s in good health. The material sequenced was blood. The CDR3 protein is CASSALAGVDTQYF. CDR3 nucleotide sequence: TGTGCCAGCAGCGCACTAGCAGGGGTAGATACGCAGTATTTT.